This T cell receptor (beta chain) was sequenced during a study of control samples from healthy donors and cancer patients. Trimming took 6 bases from V and 2 from J, leaving 5 bases between them. CDR3 size: 12 residues. TCRdb's table, derived via immunoSEQ multiplex PCR, lists solely in-frame clones and lacks some. The table shows 90,000 or so clones, with about 88% occurring only once. The rearrangement joins TRBV12-3 or TRBV12-4 to TRBJ2-1; unclear D gene. The sequenced sample was blood. This sequence originates from a woman in her 70s in good health. This CDR3 is CASSRAYNEQFF. The CDR3 coding sequence is TGTGCCAGCAGCCGCGCCTACAATGAGCAGTTCTTC.